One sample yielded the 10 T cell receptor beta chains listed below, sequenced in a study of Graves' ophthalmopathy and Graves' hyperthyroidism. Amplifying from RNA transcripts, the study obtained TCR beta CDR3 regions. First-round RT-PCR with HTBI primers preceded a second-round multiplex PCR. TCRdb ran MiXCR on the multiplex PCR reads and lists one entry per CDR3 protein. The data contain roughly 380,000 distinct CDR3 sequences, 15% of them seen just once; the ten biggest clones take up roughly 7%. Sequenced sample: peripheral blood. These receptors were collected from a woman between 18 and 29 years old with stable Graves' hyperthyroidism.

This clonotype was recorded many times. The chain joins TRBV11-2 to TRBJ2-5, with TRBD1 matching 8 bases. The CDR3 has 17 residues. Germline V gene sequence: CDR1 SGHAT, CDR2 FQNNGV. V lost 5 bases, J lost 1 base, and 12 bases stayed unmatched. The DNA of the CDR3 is TGTGCCAGCAGCCCTAGCCAGGGGGCGGTCCGCCAAGAGACCCAGTACTTC. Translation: CASSPSQGAVRQETQYF.

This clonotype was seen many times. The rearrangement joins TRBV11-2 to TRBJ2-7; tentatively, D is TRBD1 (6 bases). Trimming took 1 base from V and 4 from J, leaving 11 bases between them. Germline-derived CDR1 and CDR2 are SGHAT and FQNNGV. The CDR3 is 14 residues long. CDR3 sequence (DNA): TGTGCCAGCAGCTTAGTACAGGGTAGTTACGAGCAGTACTTC. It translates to CASSLVQGSYEQYF.

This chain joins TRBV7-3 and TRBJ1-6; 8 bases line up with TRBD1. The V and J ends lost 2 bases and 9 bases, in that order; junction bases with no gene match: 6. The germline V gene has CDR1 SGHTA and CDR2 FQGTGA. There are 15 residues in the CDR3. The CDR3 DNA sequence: TGTGCCAGCAGCTTAGCTGGACAGGGAACTTCACCCCTCCACTTT. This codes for CASSLAGQGTSPLHF. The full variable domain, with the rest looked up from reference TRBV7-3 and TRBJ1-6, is GAGVSQTPSNKVTEKGKYVELRCDPISGHTALYWYRQSLGQGPEFLIYFQGTGAADDSGLPNDRFFAVRPEGSVSTLKIQRTERGDSAVYLCASSLAGQGTSPLHFGNGTRLTVT.

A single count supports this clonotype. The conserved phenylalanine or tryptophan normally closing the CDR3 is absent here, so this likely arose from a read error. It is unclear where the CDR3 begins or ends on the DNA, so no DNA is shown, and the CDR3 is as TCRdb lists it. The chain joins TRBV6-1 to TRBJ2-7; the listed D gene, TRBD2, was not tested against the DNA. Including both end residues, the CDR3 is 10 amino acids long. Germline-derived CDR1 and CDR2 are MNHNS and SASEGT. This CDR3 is CASSDPGLAG.

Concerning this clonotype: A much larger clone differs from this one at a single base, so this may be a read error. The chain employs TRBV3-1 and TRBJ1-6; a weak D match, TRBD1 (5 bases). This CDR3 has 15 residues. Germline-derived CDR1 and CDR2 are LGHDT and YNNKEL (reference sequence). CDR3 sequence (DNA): TGTGCCAGCAGCCTCGTCGACAGCTATAATTCACACCTCCACTTT. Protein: CASSLVDSYNSHLHF.

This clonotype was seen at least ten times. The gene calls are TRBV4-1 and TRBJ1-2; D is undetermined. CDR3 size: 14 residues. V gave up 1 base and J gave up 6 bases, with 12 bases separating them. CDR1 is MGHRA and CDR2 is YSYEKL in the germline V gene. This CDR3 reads CASSQGTQVDGYTF. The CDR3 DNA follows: TGCGCCAGCAGCCAAGGAACTCAAGTGGATGGCTACACCTTC.

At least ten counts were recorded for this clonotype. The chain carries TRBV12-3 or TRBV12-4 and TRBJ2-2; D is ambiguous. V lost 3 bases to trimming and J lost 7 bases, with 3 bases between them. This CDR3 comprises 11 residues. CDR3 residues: CASSFDGELFF. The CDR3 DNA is TGTGCCAGCAGTTTCGACGGGGAGCTGTTTTTT.

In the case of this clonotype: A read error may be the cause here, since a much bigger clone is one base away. The CDR3: CVSTRQGAETQYF. The CDR3 bases are TGTGTCAGCACGCGACAGGGGGCTGAGACCCAGTACTTC. This rearrangement joins TRBV6-1 to TRBJ2-5; 10 bases line up with TRBD1. The CDR3 is made up of 13 amino acids. The germline CDR1 and CDR2 sequences are MNHNS and SASEGT.

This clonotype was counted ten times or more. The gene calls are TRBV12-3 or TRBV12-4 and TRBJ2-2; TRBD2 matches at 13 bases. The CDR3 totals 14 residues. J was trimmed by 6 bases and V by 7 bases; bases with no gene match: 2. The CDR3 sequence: CASTGLAGAGELFF. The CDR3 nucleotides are TGTGCCAGCACTGGACTAGCGGGGGCCGGGGAGCTGTTTTTT.

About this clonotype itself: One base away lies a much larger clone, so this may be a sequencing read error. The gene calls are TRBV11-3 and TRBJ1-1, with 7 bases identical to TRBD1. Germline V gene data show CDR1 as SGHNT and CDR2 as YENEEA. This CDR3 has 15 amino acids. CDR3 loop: CASSARDSVNAEAFF. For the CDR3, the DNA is TGTGCCAGCAGCGCGAGGGACAGTGTGAACGCTGAAGCTTTCTTT. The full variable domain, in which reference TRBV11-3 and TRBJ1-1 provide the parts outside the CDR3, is EAGVVQSPRYKIIEKKQPVAFWCNPISGHNTLYWYLQNLGQGPELLIRYENEEAVDDSQLPKDRFSAERLKGVDSTLKIQPAELGDSAVYLCASSARDSVNAEAFFGQGTRLTVV.